This T cell receptor (beta chain) is from a study of blood T cell repertoires in COVID-19. Study at large: Italy, Spain and the United States were the sources of the convalescent and acute COVID-19 samples. PBMCs, B-cell-depleted T cells, or T cells were the source of the cDNA or gDNA that made up the material.

The CDR3 has 14 residues. Trimming removed 4 bases from V and 3 bases from J, with 11 bases in between. The germline V gene encodes CDR1 SGDLS and CDR2 YYNGEE. In the original processing: Nucleated cell number was recorded as an estimate derived from reference gene primer amplification. The table came from immunoSEQ multiplex PCR; TCRdb's copy has only in-frame clones and leaves some out. V, J and clone size are taken as reported in that table, and D and trimming were inferred from the DNA itself. The repertoire holds 250,000 to 350,000 clones, with about 82% as singletons. This rearrangement joins TRBV9 to TRBJ1-3, with a weak D call TRBD1 (5 bases). This sequence originates from a woman aged 50 to 60 with acute or convalescent COVID-19. The sample comprised peripheral blood. This chain's CDR3 is CASSLRGGGNTIYF. In nucleotides, the CDR3 is TGTGCCAGCAGCTTAAGGGGAGGTGGAAACACCATATATTTT.